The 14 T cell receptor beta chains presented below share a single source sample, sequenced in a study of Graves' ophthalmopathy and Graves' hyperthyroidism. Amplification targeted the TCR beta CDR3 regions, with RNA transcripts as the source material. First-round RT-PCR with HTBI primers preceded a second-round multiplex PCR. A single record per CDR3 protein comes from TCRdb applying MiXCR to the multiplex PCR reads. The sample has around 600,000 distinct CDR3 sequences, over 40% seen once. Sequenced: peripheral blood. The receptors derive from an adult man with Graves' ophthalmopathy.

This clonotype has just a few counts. The CDR3, as DNA: TGTGCCAGCAGCTTAAGCGAGCAGTACTTC. As protein: CASSLSEQYF. The rearrangement links TRBV11-2 to TRBJ2-7; D unresolved. V was pared by 2 bases and J by 6 bases, with 2 bases between. CDR1 is SGHAT and CDR2 is FQNNGV in the germline V gene. The CDR3 has 10 residues.

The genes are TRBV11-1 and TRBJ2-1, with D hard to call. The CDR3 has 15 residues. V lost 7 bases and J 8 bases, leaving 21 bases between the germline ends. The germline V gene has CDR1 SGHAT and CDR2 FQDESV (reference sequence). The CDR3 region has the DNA TGTGCCAGCACCCTCGGGCAATCGCTCGGCGATGAGCAGTTCTTC. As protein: CASTLGQSLGDEQFF.

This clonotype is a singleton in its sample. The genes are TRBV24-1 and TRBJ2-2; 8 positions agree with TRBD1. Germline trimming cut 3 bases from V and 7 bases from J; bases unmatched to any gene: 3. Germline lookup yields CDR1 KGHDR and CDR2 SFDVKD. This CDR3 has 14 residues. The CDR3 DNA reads TGTGCCACCAGTGATCCTGGGACAGGCGGGGAGCTGTTTTTT. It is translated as CATSDPGTGGELFF.

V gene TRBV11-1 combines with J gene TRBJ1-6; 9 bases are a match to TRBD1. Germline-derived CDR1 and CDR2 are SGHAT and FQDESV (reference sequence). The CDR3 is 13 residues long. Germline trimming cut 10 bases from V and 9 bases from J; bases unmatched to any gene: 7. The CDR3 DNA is TGTGCCATACAGGAGACAGGGGGTTCACCCCTCCACTTT. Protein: CAIQETGGSPLHF.

Written as DNA, the CDR3 is TGCAGTGTTCCCAGGGGGTACGAGCAGCGTTTATCTGGAAACACCATATATTTT. It yields the protein CSVPRGYEQRLSGNTIYF. V usage is TRBV20-1 and J usage is TRBJ1-3; 7 nucleotides align to TRBD1. J lost 1 base, V lost 7 bases, and 19 bases had no gene match. Germline CDR1 reads DFQATT; CDR2 reads SNEGSKA (reference sequence). This CDR3 spans 18 amino acids.

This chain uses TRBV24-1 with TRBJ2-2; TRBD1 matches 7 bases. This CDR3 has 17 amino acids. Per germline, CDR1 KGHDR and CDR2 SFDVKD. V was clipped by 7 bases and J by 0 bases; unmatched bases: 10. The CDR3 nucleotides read TGTGCCACCAGCAGCCTGACAGGGTTGGCGAACACCGGGGAGCTGTTTTTT. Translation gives CATSSLTGLANTGELFF.

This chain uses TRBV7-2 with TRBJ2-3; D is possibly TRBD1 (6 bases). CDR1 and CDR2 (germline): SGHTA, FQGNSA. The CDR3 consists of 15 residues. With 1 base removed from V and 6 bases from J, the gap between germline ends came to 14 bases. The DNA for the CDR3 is TGTGCCAGCAGCTTAGTGGACAGACCTCTGGATACGCAGTATTTT. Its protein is CASSLVDRPLDTQYF.

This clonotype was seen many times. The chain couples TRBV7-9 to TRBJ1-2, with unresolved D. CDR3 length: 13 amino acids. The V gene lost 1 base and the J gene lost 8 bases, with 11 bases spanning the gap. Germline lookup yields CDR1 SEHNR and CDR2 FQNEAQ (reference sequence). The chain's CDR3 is CASSLEGGGGYTF. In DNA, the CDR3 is TGTGCCAGCAGCTTAGAGGGTGGCGGCGGCTACACCTTC.

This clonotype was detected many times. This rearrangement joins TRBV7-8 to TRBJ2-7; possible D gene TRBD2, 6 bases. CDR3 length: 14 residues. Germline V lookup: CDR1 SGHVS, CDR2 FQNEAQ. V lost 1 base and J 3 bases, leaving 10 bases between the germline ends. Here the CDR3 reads CASSLVTRFYEQYF. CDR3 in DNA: TGTGCCAGCAGCTTAGTGACTAGGTTCTACGAGCAGTACTTC.

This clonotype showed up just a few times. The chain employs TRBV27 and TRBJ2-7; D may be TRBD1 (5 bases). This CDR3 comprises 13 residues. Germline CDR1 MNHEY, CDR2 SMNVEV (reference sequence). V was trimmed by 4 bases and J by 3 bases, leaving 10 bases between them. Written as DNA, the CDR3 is TGTGCCAGCAGTTCCGGCAGGGACTACGAGCAGTACTTC. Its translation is CASSSGRDYEQYF.

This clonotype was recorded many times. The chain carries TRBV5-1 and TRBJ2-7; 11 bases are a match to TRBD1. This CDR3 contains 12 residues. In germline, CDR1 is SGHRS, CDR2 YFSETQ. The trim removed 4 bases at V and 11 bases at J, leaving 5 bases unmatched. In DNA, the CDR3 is TGCGCCAGCAGCCCGGGACAGGGGGTTGAGTACTTC. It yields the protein CASSPGQGVEYF.

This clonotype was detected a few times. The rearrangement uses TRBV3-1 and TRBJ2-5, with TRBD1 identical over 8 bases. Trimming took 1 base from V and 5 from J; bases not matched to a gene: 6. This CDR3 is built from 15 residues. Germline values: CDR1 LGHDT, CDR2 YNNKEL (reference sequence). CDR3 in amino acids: CASSQGTGLFETQYF. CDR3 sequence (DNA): TGTGCCAGCAGCCAAGGGACAGGGCTATTTGAGACCCAGTACTTC.

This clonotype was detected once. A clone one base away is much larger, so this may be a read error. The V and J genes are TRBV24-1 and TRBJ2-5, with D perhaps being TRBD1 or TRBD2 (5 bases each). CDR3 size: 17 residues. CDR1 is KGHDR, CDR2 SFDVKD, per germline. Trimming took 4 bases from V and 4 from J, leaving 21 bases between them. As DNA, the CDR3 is TGTGCCACCAGTGACCACCCCGGGGCGGCCGGCAGAGAGACCCAGTACTTC. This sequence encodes CATSDHPGAAGRETQYF.

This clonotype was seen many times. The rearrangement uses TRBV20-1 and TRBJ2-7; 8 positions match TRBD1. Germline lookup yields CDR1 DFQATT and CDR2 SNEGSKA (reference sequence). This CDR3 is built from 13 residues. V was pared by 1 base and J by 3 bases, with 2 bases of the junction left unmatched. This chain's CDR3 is CSARGTGGYEQYF. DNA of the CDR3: TGCAGTGCTAGAGGTACAGGGGGCTACGAGCAGTACTTC.